The source of this TCR beta chain is a study of blood T cells in healthy people across ages (dated by TCRdb to about 2015). Looking at the study overall: Template switching captured roughly one uniquely barcoded TCR beta cDNA molecule per two T cells in model experiments. Donors were grouped into four age groups: young (average roughly 16 years), middle-aged (over 35), aged (62) and long-lived (around 80). To track age-related changes in TCR beta repertoire diversity, the study relied on deep sequencing normalized with unique cDNA molecular identifiers. To avoid experimental bias, donors of different ages were randomly spread across the sequencing lanes. For two donors (one aged 18 to 30 and one aged 80 or older), the study analyzed two additional independent replicas of 1 million unique cDNA reads from the same blood draw.

The CDR3, cysteine through phenylalanine, is 15 amino acids long. Only CDR3 DNA remains: 45 bases, in frame from the first base. CDR1 and CDR2 (SGHTA, FQGNSA) derive from the germline V gene. V lost 3 bases and J lost 1 base; the stretch between them is 9 bases long. The study at large found these results: Estimates of total diversity from one million sequenced T cells were regarded as lower bounds and underestimates. Conclusive comparison of naive and antigen-experienced compartments was prevented by the profiling of bulk unsorted PBMCs. Compared with the aged group, the long-lived group had more naive CD4+ T cells, fewer expanded clones and increased TCR diversity, a pattern suggesting age selection. As age increased, observed TCR beta diversity per million T cells dropped in a roughly linear way, and a significant reduction was already evident by age 40. There was a strong correlation between observed TCR beta diversity and the percentage of naive T cells measured by flow cytometry. Donor CMV infection status was unknown, potentially confounding age-related changes in expanded clonotypes.

In the case of this clonotype: The specificity of this receptor is unknown. No much larger clonotype is one base removed from it; base qualities were not supplied.

The donors were roughly 38 Caucasian individuals from Russia, aged 6 to 90 years, who were systemically healthy. About 10 milliliters of peripheral blood were drawn from each donor into EDTA-treated Vacutainer tubes. Ficoll-Paque density-gradient centrifugation was used to isolate PBMCs, with at least 6 million per sample. Total RNA, at least 6 micrograms per sample, was extracted from PBMCs with Trizol reagent. The percentages of naive CD45RAhigh/CD27high T cells were determined by flow cytometry on a PBMC aliquot from every donor. The method was 5' RACE. Sequencer: Illumina HiSeq 2500. The second PCR ran for roughly 7 to 11 cycles and used a J-beta primer mix along with a sample-barcoded 5' primer. Each TCR beta cDNA molecule received a unique molecular identifier from a template-switch 5' adaptor carrying 12 random nucleotides. At least 3 million CDR3-containing paired-end reads were obtained from each sample. First-strand cDNA was synthesized from all RNA with the Mint cDNA synthesis kit, primed by a TRBC-specific oligonucleotide. Following uracil-DNA glycosylase treatment, a first 18-cycle PCR with universal primers M1SS and BC2_uni_R was performed on all cDNA. In the source study's methods: Normalization of each sample was performed by random selection of 1 million high-quality reads, each carrying a distinct molecular identifier. Instead of being binned into consensus sequences, reads with shared molecular identifiers were discarded. MiTCR, run with a Q25 quality threshold and the strictest error-elimination algorithm, handled CDR3 identification, clonotype clustering and error correction. A nonparametric unseen species model with Euler transformation was used to estimate a lower bound on total TCR beta diversity. In-frame beta chains were kept once TCRdb had trimmed the public reads at Q25 with fastp and called clones with MiXCR. Here each entry gathers all rows of one CDR3 protein and keeps the most common genes and DNA. These V and J calls rely on TCRdb rather than the paper's analysis. The sample table lists more than 800,000 distinct CDR3 sequences, around 26% of them with a count of one. The top ten hold 17% of the sample.

This receptor chain uses TRBV7-2 and TRBJ2-2; a tentative D call is TRBD2 (6 bases match). The TCR comes from a woman older than 75 in good health. Sequenced sample: blood. The CDR3 region has the sequence CASSFLGGNTGELFF. At the DNA level, the sequence is TGTGCCAGCAGCTTTTTGGGGGGGAACACCGGGGAGCTGTTTTTT.